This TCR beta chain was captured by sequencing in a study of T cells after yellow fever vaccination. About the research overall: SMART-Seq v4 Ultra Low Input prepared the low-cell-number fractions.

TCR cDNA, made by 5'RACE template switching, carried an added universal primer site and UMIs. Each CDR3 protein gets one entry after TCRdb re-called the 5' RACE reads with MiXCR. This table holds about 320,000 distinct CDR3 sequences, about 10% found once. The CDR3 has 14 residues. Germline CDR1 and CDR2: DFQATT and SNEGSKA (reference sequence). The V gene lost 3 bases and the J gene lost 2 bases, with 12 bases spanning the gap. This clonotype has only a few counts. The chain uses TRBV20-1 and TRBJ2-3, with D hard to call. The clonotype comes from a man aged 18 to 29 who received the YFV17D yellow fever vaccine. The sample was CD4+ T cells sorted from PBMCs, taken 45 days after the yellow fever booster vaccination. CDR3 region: CSARLAGITDTQYF. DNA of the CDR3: TGCAGTGCTAGGTTAGCCGGAATCACAGATACGCAGTATTTT.